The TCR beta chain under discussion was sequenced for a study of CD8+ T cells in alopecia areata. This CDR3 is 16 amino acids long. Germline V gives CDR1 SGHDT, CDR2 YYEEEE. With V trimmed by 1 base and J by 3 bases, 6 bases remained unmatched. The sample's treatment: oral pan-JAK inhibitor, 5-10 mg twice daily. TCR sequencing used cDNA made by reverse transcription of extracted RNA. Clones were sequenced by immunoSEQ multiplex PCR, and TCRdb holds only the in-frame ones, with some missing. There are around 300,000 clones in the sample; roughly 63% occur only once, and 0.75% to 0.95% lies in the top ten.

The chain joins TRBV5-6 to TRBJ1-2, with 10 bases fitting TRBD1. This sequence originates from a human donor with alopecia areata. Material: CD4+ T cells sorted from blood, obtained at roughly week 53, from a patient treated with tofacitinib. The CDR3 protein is CASSLPGQGLHYGYTF. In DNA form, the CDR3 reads TGTGCCAGCAGCTTGCCGGGACAGGGGCTACACTATGGCTACACCTTC.